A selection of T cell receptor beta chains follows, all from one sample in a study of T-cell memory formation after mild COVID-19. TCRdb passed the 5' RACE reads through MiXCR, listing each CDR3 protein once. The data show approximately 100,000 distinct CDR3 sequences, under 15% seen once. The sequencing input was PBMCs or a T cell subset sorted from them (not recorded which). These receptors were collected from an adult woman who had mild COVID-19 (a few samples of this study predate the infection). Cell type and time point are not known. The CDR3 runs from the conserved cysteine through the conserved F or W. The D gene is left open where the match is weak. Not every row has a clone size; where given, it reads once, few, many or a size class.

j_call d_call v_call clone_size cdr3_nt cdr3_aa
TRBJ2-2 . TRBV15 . TGTGCCACCAGCAGAGATGAGTTCGGGAACACCGGGGAGCTGTTTTTT CATSRDEFGNTGELFF
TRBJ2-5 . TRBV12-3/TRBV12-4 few TGTGCCAGCAGCCCCGAGCGAGAGACCCAGTACTTC CASSPERETQYF
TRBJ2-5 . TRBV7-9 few TGTGCCAGCAGCGTTAAACCGGGACAATATGAGACCCAGTACTTC CASSVKPGQYETQYF
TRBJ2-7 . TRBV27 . TGTGCCAGCAGTTTATCAGCCCCTGGGGAGCAGTACTTC CASSLSAPGEQYF
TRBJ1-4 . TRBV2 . TGTGCCAGCAGTGAAAAGCTGGGGACTAATGAAAAACTGTTTTTT CASSEKLGTNEKLFF
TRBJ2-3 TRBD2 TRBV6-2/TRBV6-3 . TGTGCCAGCAGTTACTCTCCGGGACTAGCGGGCCTGACAGATACGCAGTATTTT CASSYSPGLAGLTDTQYF
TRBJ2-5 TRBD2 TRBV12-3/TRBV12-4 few TGTGCCAGCAGTTTTCACGGGGGGGCCGTGGAGACCCAGTACTTC CASSFHGGAVETQYF
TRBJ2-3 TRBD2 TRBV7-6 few TGTGCCAGCAGCCTCATAGCGGGAGATGGCACAGATACGCAGTATTTT CASSLIAGDGTDTQYF
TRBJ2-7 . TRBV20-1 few TGCAGTGCGAGGGACGGCCCCTACGAGCAGTACTTC CSARDGPYEQYF
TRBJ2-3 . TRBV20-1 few TGCAGTGCCTCGCGAACAGGGAGATCCACAGATACGCAGTATTTT CSASRTGRSTDTQYF
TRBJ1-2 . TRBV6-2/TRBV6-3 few TGTGCCAGTCAAGACAGTCCTGGGTATGGCTACACCTTC CASQDSPGYGYTF
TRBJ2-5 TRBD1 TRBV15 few TGTGCCACCAGCGCAGGGGGCCCGGAGACCCAGTACTTC CATSAGGPETQYF
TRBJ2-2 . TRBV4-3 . TGCGCCAGCAGCCAAGATTATGGACCTCCGGCAGGGGAGCTGTTTTTT CASSQDYGPPAGELFF
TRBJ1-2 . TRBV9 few TGTGCCAGCAGCGTAGGCGGAGCCGGCGGTAACTATGGCTACACCTTC CASSVGGAGGNYGYTF
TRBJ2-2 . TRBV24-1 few TGTGCCACCAGTTCCGCGTCCTACAATGTGGTCACCGGGGAGCTGTTTTTT CATSSASYNVVTGELFF